The TCR beta chain under discussion was sequenced for a study of human T cells and chemical hapten exposure. Germline V gives CDR1 SQVTM, CDR2 ANQGSEA. Trimming stripped 6 bases from V and 3 bases from J, with 14 bases between. This CDR3 has 14 residues. The sample's time point: healthy volunteer bleed at 2 weeks. The authors' total RNA extraction used unfractionated whole blood. On this clonotype: The antigen is undetermined. Given a much more abundant clone one base away, this may be a read error.

Whole-study results and caveats: High-frequency TCRs, those above 1 in 1000, stayed the same after DPC sensitization.

TCRdb reprocessed the RACE reads via MiXCR and lists one record per CDR3 protein. In the table there are 80,000 to 100,000 distinct CDR3 sequences, approximately 9% of which are singletons. This rearrangement joins TRBV29-1 to TRBJ1-4; D remains ambiguous. The sample comprised whole blood. This clonotype was obtained from a female donor in good health. Some clones in this sample may be carry-over from other donors' samples. In nucleotides, the CDR3 is TGCAGCGTCAGATGGGGAGAGGCTAATGAAAAACTGTTTTTT. It yields the protein CSVRWGEANEKLFF. Filled out from reference TRBV29-1 and TRBJ1-4, the complete variable domain reads SAVISQKPSRDICQRGTSLTIQCQVDSQVTMMFWYRQQPGQSLTLIATANQGSEATYESGFVIDKFPISRPNLTFSTLTVSNMSPEDSSIYLCSVRWGEANEKLFFGSGTQLSVL.